This entry concerns a single T cell receptor (beta chain). Its antigen is as yet unknown. This specimen comes from a study of beta chain features in type 1 diabetes. Study-level findings and limits: Type 1 diabetes patients had TCRB CDR3s that were shorter (moderately but significantly so) in all four CD4+ subsets.

Sampling consisted of one heparinised blood draw per donor, averaging around 110 mL. The isolated RNA, all of it, was reverse transcribed, so expressed TCRB transcripts were what got sequenced. Sequencing of naive, central memory and regulatory T cell samples gave an average of approximately 3.8 million reads. Libraries were prepared by immunoSEQ multiplex PCR; TCRdb keeps only in-frame clonotypes and omits some of them. The sample consists of roughly 340,000 clones, around an eighth of them appearing once. This CDR3 has 14 amino acids. CDR1 LNHDA and CDR2 SQIVND come from the germline V gene (reference sequence). The germline V and J ends were trimmed by 6 bases and 0 bases, with 9 bases remaining between them.

J is TRBJ2-1 and V is TRBV19; no definite D call. The clonotype was recovered from a woman between 18 and 30 years old with type 1 diabetes. The sample comprised naive CD4+ T cells from blood. CDR3: CASRAPSSYNEQFF. CDR3 sequence (DNA): TGTGCCAGTAGAGCCCCGAGCTCCTACAATGAGCAGTTCTTC.